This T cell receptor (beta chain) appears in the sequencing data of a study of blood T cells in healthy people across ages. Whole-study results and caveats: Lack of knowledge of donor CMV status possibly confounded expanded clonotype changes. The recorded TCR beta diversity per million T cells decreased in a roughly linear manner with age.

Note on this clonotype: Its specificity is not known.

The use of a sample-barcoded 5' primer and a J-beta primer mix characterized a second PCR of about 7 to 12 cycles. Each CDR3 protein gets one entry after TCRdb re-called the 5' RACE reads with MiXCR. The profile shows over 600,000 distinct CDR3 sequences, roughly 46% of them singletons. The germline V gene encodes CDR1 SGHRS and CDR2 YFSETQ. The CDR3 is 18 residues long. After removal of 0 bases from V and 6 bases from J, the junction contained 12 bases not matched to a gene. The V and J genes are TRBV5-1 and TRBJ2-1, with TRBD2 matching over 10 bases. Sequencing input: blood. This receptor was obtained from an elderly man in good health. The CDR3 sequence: CASSLGPSGSWQVNEQFF. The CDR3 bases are TGCGCCAGCAGCTTGGGTCCTAGCGGGAGTTGGCAGGTCAATGAGCAGTTCTTC.